The 2 T cell receptor beta chains below come from one sample, sequenced in a study of OX40 agonist ivuxolimab in advanced cancers. Receptors were amplified or captured by the immunoSEQ multiplex PCR assay. Not all clones reach the TCRdb copy of this immuneACCESS table, which keeps in-frame sequences only. Checked studies attribute under half of the gap to unresolved V genes and leave the rest unexplained. This sample is represented by tens of thousands of clones; roughly 89% of them were singletons. The biggest ten clones account for about 4.5% of the sample. The sample was CD4+ or CD8+ T cells sorted from blood, taken in a trial of the OX40 agonist ivuxolimab. Receptor source: an adult with an advanced solid tumor such as melanoma, head and neck, liver or kidney cancer.

The chain joins TRBV7-2 to TRBJ1-4, with 10 bases lining up with TRBD1. Germline V gene lookup returns CDR1 SGHTA and CDR2 FQGNSA. This CDR3 region has 15 residues. V was pared by 4 bases and J by 8 bases, with 7 bases of the junction left unmatched. In DNA form, the CDR3 reads TGTGCCAGCAGCTCCGCGACAGGGGGCTCGGAAAAACTGTTTTTT. Translated: CASSSATGGSEKLFF.

The rearrangement links TRBV28 to TRBJ2-5; 10 nucleotides match TRBD2. The J call may be wrong; the DNA end is better matched by TRBJ2-7. This CDR3 spans 16 amino acids. Germline CDR1 reads MDHEN; CDR2 reads SYDVKM. The CDR3 spells CASSFQLAGLGYEQYF. The CDR3 nucleotides are TGTGCCAGCAGTTTTCAACTAGCGGGATTAGGGTACGAGCAGTACTTC.